This is a list of T cell receptor beta chains from one sample in a study of CD4 T cells in relation to SARS-CoV-2 and coronaviruses. Which antigens these TCRs recognize remains unknown. Sequencing used immunoSEQ multiplex PCR; TCRdb keeps in-frame clones, though not all of them. The sample lists about 29,000 clones, around three quarters occurring once. Sequencing used CD4+ T cells from PBMCs, cultured in vitro. These receptors all come from a human donor in good health. The CDR3 runs from the conserved cysteine through the conserved F or W. The order of the fields is V gene, D gene, J gene, clone size, CDR3 DNA, CDR3 protein. D genes are given only for firm matches. Some rows mark clone size as missing; the rest say once, few, many or name a class of expanded clone.

v_gene: TRBV10-3
d_gene: NA
j_gene: TRBJ2-5
abundance: NA
CDR3nt: TGTGCCATCAGTGAGATTAGCGTTCAAGAGACCCAGTACTTC
CDR3aa: CAISEISVQETQYF

v_gene: TRBV11-2
d_gene: TRBD1
j_gene: TRBJ2-5
abundance: NA
CDR3nt: TGTGCCAGCAGCTCGACAGGGGGCGAGGGGCGCAAGGAGACCCAGTACTTC
CDR3aa: CASSSTGGEGRKETQYF

v_gene: TRBV7-8
d_gene: TRBD2
j_gene: TRBJ2-5
abundance: NA
CDR3nt: TGTGCCAGCAGCCGGACTAGCGGGCCCCAAGGGACCCAGTACTTC
CDR3aa: CASSRTSGPQGTQYF

v_gene: TRBV7-9
d_gene: NA
j_gene: TRBJ2-2
abundance: NA
CDR3nt: TGTGCCAGCAGCTTAAATACGGGAGCCGGAACCGGGGAGCTGTTTTTT
CDR3aa: CASSLNTGAGTGELFF

v_gene: TRBV5-5
d_gene: TRBD2
j_gene: TRBJ2-7
abundance: NA
CDR3nt: TGTGCCAGCAGCTTGGTGGGACTAGCGGGGGGGAATGCCTACGAGCAGTACTTC
CDR3aa: CASSLVGLAGGNAYEQYF

v_gene: TRBV30
d_gene: TRBD2
j_gene: TRBJ2-3
abundance: NA
CDR3nt: TGTGCCAAGTCGGGGGGGTCCACAGATACGCAGTATTTT
CDR3aa: CAKSGGSTDTQYF

v_gene: TRBV7-3
d_gene: TRBD2
j_gene: TRBJ2-1
abundance: few
CDR3nt: TGTGCCAGCAGCTTAACGGCTAGCGGCTACAATGAGCAGTTCTTC
CDR3aa: CASSLTASGYNEQFF

v_gene: TRBV24-1
d_gene: TRBD2
j_gene: TRBJ2-1
abundance: once
CDR3nt: TGTGCCACCAGTGATTACTCTAGCGGAAGCTATGAGCAGTTCTTC
CDR3aa: CATSDYSSGSYEQFF

v_gene: TRBV7-2
d_gene: TRBD2
j_gene: TRBJ2-5
abundance: NA
CDR3nt: TGTGCCAGCAGCTTTACTAGCGGGGGTACCCAAGAGACCCAGTACTTC
CDR3aa: CASSFTSGGTQETQYF

v_gene: TRBV7-9
d_gene: NA
j_gene: TRBJ1-1
abundance: NA
CDR3nt: TGTGCCAGCAGTACGGCCGGTGAAGCTTTCTTT
CDR3aa: CASSTAGEAFF

v_gene: TRBV13
d_gene: NA
j_gene: TRBJ1-1
abundance: NA
CDR3nt: TGTGCCAGCAGCGGTGTGAACACTGAAGCTTTCTTT
CDR3aa: CASSGVNTEAFF

v_gene: TRBV2
d_gene: TRBD1
j_gene: TRBJ2-1
abundance: NA
CDR3nt: TGTGCCAGCAGTGAAGCGCAACAGGGGTGGGATGAGCAGTTCTTC
CDR3aa: CASSEAQQGWDEQFF

v_gene: TRBV2
d_gene: TRBD1
j_gene: TRBJ1-4
abundance: once
CDR3nt: TGTGCCAGCAGTCGACAGGGAGTCAGGGAAAAACTGTTTTTT
CDR3aa: CASSRQGVREKLFF

v_gene: TRBV2
d_gene: NA
j_gene: TRBJ2-7
abundance: few
CDR3nt: TGTGCCAGCAGTGAAGCGGAGCCAGGGAGGTACGAGCAGTACTTC
CDR3aa: CASSEAEPGRYEQYF

v_gene: TRBV18
d_gene: NA
j_gene: TRBJ2-2
abundance: NA
CDR3nt: TGTGCCAGCTCACTGCTTAGCGAGAACGGGGAGCTGTTTTTT
CDR3aa: CASSLLSENGELFF

v_gene: TRBV2
d_gene: TRBD1
j_gene: TRBJ2-5
abundance: NA
CDR3nt: TGTGCCACCGCCTTGAGGGGGCGGGAGACCCAGTACTTC
CDR3aa: CATALRGRETQYF

v_gene: TRBV5-6
d_gene: NA
j_gene: TRBJ2-4
abundance: NA
CDR3nt: TGTGCCAGCAGCTCCAACGGAATAGCCAAAAACATTCAGTACTTC
CDR3aa: CASSSNGIAKNIQYF

v_gene: TRBV3-1/TRBV3-2
d_gene: TRBD1
j_gene: TRBJ1-1
abundance: few
CDR3nt: TGTGCCAGCAGTCTAGAATCTACAGGGGGCGAAGCTTTCTTT
CDR3aa: CASSLESTGGEAFF

v_gene: TRBV7-2
d_gene: NA
j_gene: TRBJ2-2
abundance: NA
CDR3nt: TGTGCCAGCAGCTTAGACGGGGCCTACACCGGGGAGCTGTTTTTT
CDR3aa: CASSLDGAYTGELFF

v_gene: TRBV5-6
d_gene: NA
j_gene: TRBJ2-5
abundance: NA
CDR3nt: TGTGCCAGCAGCGTAGGGGTCGGGGAGACCCAGTACTTC
CDR3aa: CASSVGVGETQYF

v_gene: TRBV14
d_gene: NA
j_gene: TRBJ2-6
abundance: NA
CDR3nt: TGTGCCAGCAGCCAATTTCAACGGAGCCCAAGAGCTGGGGCCAACGTCCTGACTTTC
CDR3aa: CASSQFQRSPRAGANVLTF

v_gene: TRBV5-1
d_gene: NA
j_gene: TRBJ2-2
abundance: few
CDR3nt: TGCGCCAGCAGCTTGAACAGCGCCCCGAACACCGGGGAGCTGTTTTTT
CDR3aa: CASSLNSAPNTGELFF

v_gene: TRBV12-2
d_gene: NA
j_gene: TRBJ2-3
abundance: NA
CDR3nt: TGTGCAAGTCGCCCTGAAGGGTTCGAGAGCAGCACAGATACGCAGTATTTT
CDR3aa: CASRPEGFESSTDTQYF

v_gene: TRBV7-2
d_gene: TRBD1
j_gene: TRBJ1-6
abundance: NA
CDR3nt: TGTGCCAGCAGCACGCAGGGACAGGGGGGACACTCACCCCTCCACTTT
CDR3aa: CASSTQGQGGHSPLHF

v_gene: TRBV9
d_gene: NA
j_gene: TRBJ1-5
abundance: NA
CDR3nt: TGTGCCAGCAGCCCTACAGGGTATAGCAATCAGCCCCAGCATTTT
CDR3aa: CASSPTGYSNQPQHF

v_gene: TRBV19
d_gene: NA
j_gene: TRBJ2-7
abundance: NA
CDR3nt: TGTGCCAGTAACCGGGCCAGGGGAAGCTCCTACGAGCAGTACTTC
CDR3aa: CASNRARGSSYEQYF

v_gene: TRBV5-6
d_gene: TRBD1
j_gene: TRBJ1-2
abundance: NA
CDR3nt: TGTGCCAGCAGCTTGGGTTCGGCAGGGGGTACCCTTAACTATGGCTACACCTTC
CDR3aa: CASSLGSAGGTLNYGYTF

v_gene: TRBV2
d_gene: NA
j_gene: TRBJ1-2
abundance: NA
CDR3nt: TGTGCCAGCAGCATGAGGGGGGACTATGGCTACACCTTC
CDR3aa: CASSMRGDYGYTF

v_gene: TRBV6-4
d_gene: NA
j_gene: TRBJ1-6
abundance: NA
CDR3nt: TGTGCCAGCAGTGAAAACCTTGGGAATTCACCCCTCCACTTT
CDR3aa: CASSENLGNSPLHF

v_gene: TRBV7-2
d_gene: TRBD1
j_gene: TRBJ1-1
abundance: NA
CDR3nt: TGTGCCAGCAGCTTAGAAATCAGGGGGGAAGCTTTCTTT
CDR3aa: CASSLEIRGEAFF

v_gene: TRBV27
d_gene: NA
j_gene: TRBJ1-2
abundance: few
CDR3nt: TGTGCCACAGGCAGGGGCGATAACTATGGCTACACCTTC
CDR3aa: CATGRGDNYGYTF

v_gene: TRBV4-3
d_gene: NA
j_gene: TRBJ2-5
abundance: once
CDR3nt: TGCGCCAGCAGCCAAGACAGGGTATCAGAGACCCAGTACTTC
CDR3aa: CASSQDRVSETQYF

v_gene: TRBV11-2
d_gene: TRBD2
j_gene: TRBJ2-1
abundance: once
CDR3nt: TGTGCCAGCAGCTTAGGACTAGCGGGAGGTACAGAGGTCAATGAGCAGTTCTTC
CDR3aa: CASSLGLAGGTEVNEQFF

v_gene: TRBV29-1
d_gene: NA
j_gene: TRBJ1-1
abundance: once
CDR3nt: TGCAGCGTTGTCGGGACCCCTTCCCCTGAAGCTTTCTTT
CDR3aa: CSVVGTPSPEAFF

v_gene: TRBV2
d_gene: NA
j_gene: TRBJ1-1
abundance: NA
CDR3nt: TGTGCCAGCAGCCTAGGGTATGCCACTGAAGCTTTCTTT
CDR3aa: CASSLGYATEAFF

v_gene: TRBV6-2/TRBV6-3
d_gene: NA
j_gene: TRBJ2-7
abundance: few
CDR3nt: TGTGCCAGCAGTTACTCGACGACATCAAGCTACGAGCAGTACTTC
CDR3aa: CASSYSTTSSYEQYF

v_gene: TRBV3-1/TRBV3-2
d_gene: NA
j_gene: TRBJ1-1
abundance: NA
CDR3nt: TGTGCCAGCAGCCAACGGGGTCTAGGGGATGGTACTGAAGCTTTCTTT
CDR3aa: CASSQRGLGDGTEAFF

v_gene: TRBV11-2
d_gene: NA
j_gene: TRBJ1-6
abundance: NA
CDR3nt: TGTGCCAGCAGACTTTTCCCGGAAAGGGGCTATAATTCACCCCTCCACTTT
CDR3aa: CASRLFPERGYNSPLHF

v_gene: TRBV5-1
d_gene: NA
j_gene: TRBJ1-2
abundance: once
CDR3nt: TGCGCCAGCAGCCGGCAGCCCACATCGTATGGCTACACCTTC
CDR3aa: CASSRQPTSYGYTF

v_gene: TRBV6-2/TRBV6-3
d_gene: NA
j_gene: TRBJ2-1
abundance: NA
CDR3nt: TGTGCCAGCAGTTACGATGGAGGCCGGAGCTCCTACAATGAGCAGTTCTTC
CDR3aa: CASSYDGGRSSYNEQFF

v_gene: TRBV7-7
d_gene: TRBD1
j_gene: TRBJ2-1
abundance: NA
CDR3nt: TGTGCTAGCAGCTTAGGACAGGGAGGCTACAATGAGCAGTTCTTC
CDR3aa: CASSLGQGGYNEQFF

v_gene: TRBV18
d_gene: TRBD1
j_gene: TRBJ2-7
abundance: NA
CDR3nt: TGTGCCAGCTCACCGCCGGGACAGGGGGCCTACGAGCAGTACTTC
CDR3aa: CASSPPGQGAYEQYF

v_gene: TRBV5-1
d_gene: TRBD1
j_gene: TRBJ1-1
abundance: NA
CDR3nt: TGCGCCAGCAGCACTATGCAGGGGGCGCGGGAAGCTTTCTTT
CDR3aa: CASSTMQGAREAFF

v_gene: TRBV5-1
d_gene: NA
j_gene: TRBJ2-3
abundance: NA
CDR3nt: TGCGCCAGCAGCTTGTGGGGCACAGATACGCAGTATTTT
CDR3aa: CASSLWGTDTQYF

v_gene: TRBV27
d_gene: TRBD1
j_gene: TRBJ1-6
abundance: NA
CDR3nt: TGTGCCAGCAGTTTATGGGGACAGGTCAATTCACCCCTCCACTTT
CDR3aa: CASSLWGQVNSPLHF

v_gene: TRBV7-9
d_gene: TRBD1
j_gene: TRBJ2-2
abundance: NA
CDR3nt: TGTGCCAGCAGCTTAGCTGGAGGACAGGGTAGGACCGGGGAGCTGTTTTTT
CDR3aa: CASSLAGGQGRTGELFF

v_gene: TRBV4-1
d_gene: TRBD2
j_gene: TRBJ2-3
abundance: NA
CDR3nt: TGCGCCAGCAGCCAGGGGAGTCCCGGGACTAGCGCGATGGGCACAGATACGCAGTATTTT
CDR3aa: CASSQGSPGTSAMGTDTQYF

v_gene: TRBV5-1
d_gene: TRBD1
j_gene: TRBJ1-1
abundance: NA
CDR3nt: TGCGCCAGCAGCACGGTGACAGGGAGGAACACTGAAGCTTTCTTT
CDR3aa: CASSTVTGRNTEAFF

v_gene: TRBV7-9
d_gene: NA
j_gene: TRBJ2-1
abundance: NA
CDR3nt: TGTGCCAGCAGCTTAGGTACAGCTTACAATGAGCAGTTCTTC
CDR3aa: CASSLGTAYNEQFF

v_gene: TRBV18
d_gene: NA
j_gene: TRBJ2-2
abundance: NA
CDR3nt: TGTGCCAGCTCACCATTGTCGGAGGGAACCGGGGAGCTGTTTTTT
CDR3aa: CASSPLSEGTGELFF

v_gene: TRBV6-5
d_gene: TRBD1
j_gene: TRBJ2-7
abundance: once
CDR3nt: TGTGCCAGCAGCCCCGACAGGGTCACCTACGAGCAGTACTTC
CDR3aa: CASSPDRVTYEQYF

v_gene: TRBV9
d_gene: NA
j_gene: TRBJ2-2
abundance: once
CDR3nt: TGTGCCAGCAGCGTAGACGCGAGCACCGGGGAGCTGTTTTTT
CDR3aa: CASSVDASTGELFF

v_gene: TRBV6-2/TRBV6-3
d_gene: NA
j_gene: TRBJ2-7
abundance: NA
CDR3nt: TGTGCCAGCAGCCACGCTGGAGGCTCCTACGAGCAGTACTTC
CDR3aa: CASSHAGGSYEQYF